The 31 T cell receptor beta chains given below trace back to one sample, sequenced in a study of blood T cell repertoires in COVID-19. The data were produced by immunoSEQ multiplex PCR, yet TCRdb's version contains in-frame clones alone and is incomplete. The sample yields some 150,000 clones, roughly nine tenths seen once. Specimen: peripheral blood. The source of these receptors is a woman in her forties with acute or convalescent COVID-19.

The chain links TRBV9 to TRBJ2-1, with a possible D match to TRBD2 (6 bases). CDR3 length equals 15 residues. V was pared by 3 bases and J by 1 base, with 11 bases between. The germline gives CDR1 SGDLS, CDR2 YYNGEE. In nucleotides, the CDR3 is TGTGCCAGCAGCGCCCTAGCGACGTCCTACAATGAGCAGTTCTTC. Translated: CASSALATSYNEQFF.

The chain employs TRBV24-1 and TRBJ2-1; TRBD1 matches at 7 bases. The J segment lost 6 bases and the V segment lost 4 bases, leaving 5 bases of the junction unmatched. This CDR3 spans 14 amino acids. Germline-derived CDR1 and CDR2 are KGHDR and SFDVKD. CDR3 sequence: CATSDPTGSNEQFF. The CDR3, as DNA: TGTGCCACCAGTGACCCGACAGGGAGCAATGAGCAGTTCTTC.

Comment on this clone: The sample contains more than one DNA sequence encoding this CDR3. Here the CDR3 reads CASRGTGGSYEQYF. CDR3 nucleotide sequence: TGTGCCAGCAGAGGGACAGGGGGTTCCTACGAGCAGTACTTC. This rearrangement joins TRBV28 to TRBJ2-7; TRBD1 matches at 11 bases. The J segment lost 1 base and the V segment lost 6 bases, leaving 2 bases of the junction unmatched. The germline gives CDR1 MDHEN, CDR2 SYDVKM. This CDR3 has 14 amino acids.

The V gene is TRBV5-4, the J gene TRBJ2-1, with 12 bases matching TRBD2. Germline assignment: CDR1 SGHNT and CDR2 YYREEE (reference sequence). V lost 4 bases to trimming and J lost 6 bases; unmatched junction nucleotides: 8. This CDR3 comprises 16 residues. The CDR3 sequence is CASSGVGLAGPNEQFF. The CDR3 coding sequence is TGTGCCAGCAGCGGGGTGGGACTAGCGGGTCCCAATGAGCAGTTCTTC.

This clone was counted a few times. The rearrangement joins TRBV14 to TRBJ1-5; possible D gene TRBD1, 5 bases. The germline gives CDR1 SGHDN, CDR2 FVKESK. Trimming pared 0 bases from V and 0 bases from J, leaving 12 bases between. This CDR3 region has 17 residues. CDR3 loop: CASSQDGAGNSNQPQHF. Here the CDR3 DNA reads TGTGCCAGCAGCCAAGATGGGGCAGGGAATAGCAATCAGCCCCAGCATTTT.

The CDR3 region is CASSLLRQVNSPLHF. The DNA for the CDR3 is TGTGCCAGCAGTTTATTAAGGCAGGTTAATTCACCCCTCCACTTT. The chain couples TRBV27 to TRBJ1-6; D gene unclear. The V end lost 1 base, the J end lost 6 bases, and 10 bases lay between the germline ends. CDR1 MNHEY and CDR2 SMNVEV come from the germline V gene (reference sequence). This CDR3 has 15 amino acids.

This rearrangement joins TRBV7-3 to TRBJ2-1, with D perhaps matching TRBD1 (5 bases). The CDR3 spans 15 residues. Trimming shortened V by 5 bases and J by 8 bases, and 19 bases separated the two germline ends. Germline CDR1 SGHTA, CDR2 FQGTGA. The CDR3 region is CASSPHPGSRDEQFF. For the CDR3, the DNA is TGTGCCAGCAGCCCCCATCCAGGGTCTCGGGATGAGCAGTTCTTC.

This chain links TRBV27 with TRBJ2-1, with 14 bases that match TRBD2. The germline CDR1 and CDR2 sequences are MNHEY and SMNVEV (reference sequence). The CDR3 extends over 16 amino acids. The V gene end was trimmed by 0 bases and the J gene end by 9 bases; junction bases not matched to a gene: 4. The CDR3: CASSLSTSGGEGEQFF. CDR3 DNA sequence: TGTGCCAGCAGTTTATCGACTAGCGGGGGGGAAGGTGAGCAGTTCTTC.

The chain uses TRBV19 and TRBJ1-2; 11 nucleotides line up with TRBD1. Germline CDR1 and CDR2: LNHDA and SQIVND (reference sequence). V shed 5 bases and J 7 bases; nucleotides not matched to a gene: 9. The CDR3 totals 15 residues. CDR3 region: CASSRGTGGNRGYTF. The CDR3, as DNA: TGTGCCAGTAGTCGGGGGACAGGGGGAAATCGTGGCTACACCTTC.

This clone was recorded once. The chain links TRBV2 to TRBJ1-2; maybe TRBD1 (5 bases). The V end was cut by 8 bases, the J end by 0 bases, with 13 bases between. The V gene's germline CDR1 is SNHLY and CDR2 FYNNEI. The CDR3 totals 14 residues. CDR3 sequence (DNA): TGTGCCAGCCTAGACAGTTCCTCTAACTATGGCTACACCTTC. Amino acid sequence: CASLDSSSNYGYTF.

The chain is built from TRBV5-1 and TRBJ1-5; 7 nucleotides agree with TRBD1. The CDR3 covers 15 residues. Per germline, CDR1 SGHRS and CDR2 YFSETQ. J lost 11 bases, V lost 4 bases, and 15 bases had no gene match. As DNA, the CDR3 is TGCGCCAGCAGCCACCTGGGACAGACTCCCAAGGCCCAGCATTTT. Protein product: CASSHLGQTPKAQHF.

CDR3: CASSHGTDEKLFF. The CDR3 DNA reads TGTGCCAGCAGCCACGGGACAGATGAAAAACTGTTTTTT. The J gene is TRBJ1-4, the V gene TRBV6-5, with 7 bases aligning to TRBD1. The J segment lost 6 bases and the V segment lost 6 bases, leaving 4 bases of the junction unmatched. CDR1 is MNHEY and CDR2 is SVGAGI in the germline V gene. The CDR3 length is 13 residues.

CDR3 in amino acids: CASSLLTSVFRRSYNEQFF. CDR3 nucleotide sequence: TGTGCCAGCAGTCTGCTTACTAGCGTCTTTCGTCGGTCCTACAATGAGCAGTTCTTC. The chain combines TRBV6-6 with TRBJ2-1; 7 bases map to TRBD2. The CDR3 covers 19 residues. V dropped 5 bases and J dropped 1; count of bases not matched to a gene: 17. Germline CDR1 and CDR2: MNHNY and SVGAGI (reference sequence).

The chain uses TRBV6-5 and TRBJ1-6; 7 bases are shared with TRBD1. J was trimmed by 4 bases and V by 6 bases; bases with no gene match: 6. There are 15 residues in the CDR3. Germline V lookup: CDR1 MNHEY, CDR2 SVGAGI. CDR3 amino acids: CASRWGQTYNSPLHF. The CDR3, as DNA: TGTGCCAGCAGGTGGGGACAGACATATAATTCACCCCTCCACTTT.

This chain links TRBV5-1 with TRBJ2-5; D uncertain. CDR3 size: 12 residues. Germline V gene data show CDR1 as SGHRS and CDR2 as YFSETQ. V was pared by 4 bases and J by 2 bases, with 6 bases between. The CDR3 sequence: CASSKLQETQYF. Written as DNA, the CDR3 is TGCGCCAGCAGCAAGCTACAAGAGACCCAGTACTTC.

The chain uses TRBV20-1 and TRBJ2-7; 8 bases match TRBD2. Trimming cost V 3 bases and J 0 bases; bases outside gene matches: 7. Germline V gene lookup returns CDR1 DFQATT and CDR2 SNEGSKA (reference sequence). CDR3 length equals 15 residues. The CDR3 spells CSASLGLAGSYEQYF. For the CDR3, the DNA is TGCAGTGCTAGTCTGGGGCTAGCGGGCTCCTACGAGCAGTACTTC.

The V gene is TRBV18, the J gene TRBJ1-6; D perhaps matches TRBD1 (6 bases). The length of the CDR3 is 13 residues. From germline, CDR1 is KGHSH and CDR2 LQKENI. Between the trimmed V and J ends, which lost 4 bases and 7 bases, there was a span of 8 bases. CDR3 region: CASSRDTNSPLHF. The DNA for the CDR3 is TGTGCCAGCTCACGGGACACAAATTCACCCCTCCACTTT.

The chain has TRBV7-6 and TRBJ2-1; D gene ambiguous. From germline, CDR1 is SGHVS and CDR2 FNYEAQ. V shed 5 bases and J shed 0 bases, with 11 bases lying between them. CDR3 size: 15 residues. CDR3: CASSPTTSSYNEQFF. The CDR3 DNA reads TGTGCCAGCAGCCCCACTACGAGCTCCTACAATGAGCAGTTCTTC.

This chain uses TRBV11-1 with TRBJ2-7, with 8 bases that match TRBD1. Losses at the gene ends were 4 bases for V and 6 bases for J; bases not matched to a gene: 8. Germline CDR1 reads SGHAT; CDR2 reads FQDESV (reference sequence). The CDR3 length is 14 residues. CDR3 in DNA: TGTGCCAGCAGCTATGACAGGGGTTCAAGCGAGCAGTACTTC. Protein product: CASSYDRGSSEQYF.

The chain combines TRBV5-1 with TRBJ2-1; 14 bases agree with TRBD2. V was pared by 0 bases and J by 11 bases, with 1 base of the junction left unmatched. The germline V gene encodes CDR1 SGHRS and CDR2 YFSETQ. This CDR3 region has 14 residues. As DNA, the CDR3 is TGCGCCAGCAGCTTGGGGACTAGCGGGGGGAAGCAGTTCTTC. This codes for CASSLGTSGGKQFF.

The chain combines TRBV24-1 with TRBJ2-2, with 7 nucleotides matching TRBD2. The CDR3 extends over 14 amino acids. The germline gives CDR1 KGHDR, CDR2 SFDVKD. With V trimmed by 7 bases and J by 1 base, 2 bases remained unmatched. The CDR3 DNA is TGTGCCACCAGCGCGGGGGTGAACACCGGGGAGCTGTTTTTT. This gives the protein CATSAGVNTGELFF.

The CDR3: CASSTGGSWVWEQYF. For the CDR3, the DNA is TGTGCCAGCAGTACTGGGGGGAGTTGGGTTTGGGAGCAGTACTTC. V gene TRBV28 combines with J gene TRBJ2-7; D is possibly TRBD2 (6 bases). With 5 bases removed from V and 7 bases from J, the gap between germline ends came to 21 bases. CDR1 is MDHEN and CDR2 is SYDVKM in the germline V gene. The CDR3 has 15 residues.

This sequence joins TRBV6-5 and TRBJ2-3; a weak D match, TRBD2 (5 bases). V dropped 6 bases and J dropped 2 bases, with 9 bases sitting between them. The CDR3 consists of 13 residues. Germline V gene data show CDR1 as MNHEY and CDR2 as SVGAGI. CDR3 sequence: CASRRAVTDTQYF. CDR3 coding DNA: TGTGCCAGCAGGAGGGCGGTCACAGATACGCAGTATTTT.

This clone was seen only once. The chain is built from TRBV28 and TRBJ1-2; 7 positions match TRBD1. V shed 1 base, J shed 2 bases, and the junction held 4 bases outside the gene matches. Looked up from germline, CDR1 is MDHEN and CDR2 is SYDVKM. The CDR3 is 15 residues long. The CDR3 bases are TGTGCCAGCAGTTTATATTCAGGGGGAAACTATGGCTACACCTTC. Encoded protein: CASSLYSGGNYGYTF.

The chain joins TRBV24-1 to TRBJ2-1; D gene ambiguous. This CDR3 is built from 16 residues. The V end lost 3 bases, the J end lost 2 bases, and 13 bases lay between the germline ends. Germline-derived CDR1 and CDR2 are KGHDR and SFDVKD. For the CDR3, the DNA is TGTGCCACCAGTGATCAAGAGACACCGGCCTACAATGAGCAGTTCTTC. This gives the protein CATSDQETPAYNEQFF.

The genes are TRBV27 and TRBJ2-1, with D possibly being TRBD1 (5 bases). This CDR3 has 15 residues. The germline V gene encodes CDR1 MNHEY and CDR2 SMNVEV (reference sequence). Trimming left V 4 bases short and J 4 bases short, with 14 bases between. CDR3 region: CASSSRGDPYNEQFF. In DNA, the CDR3 is TGTGCCAGCAGTTCTAGGGGCGACCCATACAATGAGCAGTTCTTC.

This clone was picked up one time. The V and J genes are TRBV9 and TRBJ2-1; D not resolved. The CDR3 loop spans 14 amino acids. From germline, CDR1 is SGDLS and CDR2 YYNGEE. Trimming shortened V by 0 bases and J by 9 bases, and 13 bases separated the two germline ends. CDR3 residues: CASSVVNHHGEQFF. CDR3 coding DNA: TGTGCCAGCAGCGTAGTGAACCACCACGGTGAGCAGTTCTTC.

V and J are TRBV7-9 and TRBJ1-6, with 8 bases aligning to TRBD1. From germline, CDR1 is SEHNR and CDR2 FQNEAQ (reference sequence). The CDR3 has 17 residues. Losses at the gene ends were 5 bases for V and 2 bases for J; bases not matched to a gene: 8. The CDR3 DNA sequence: TGTGCCAGCAGCCTGGACAGGGACCTCACCTATAATTCACCCCTCCACTTT. Translating it yields CASSLDRDLTYNSPLHF.

The chain carries TRBV2 and TRBJ1-1; 7 bases agree with TRBD1. The length of the CDR3 is 14 residues. Germline CDR1 is SNHLY and CDR2 is FYNNEI. V shed 7 bases, J shed 1 base, and the junction held 6 bases outside the gene matches. This CDR3 is CASKHDRENTEAFF. The CDR3 DNA reads as TGTGCCAGCAAACACGACAGGGAGAACACTGAAGCTTTCTTT.

This clone showed up just once. The CDR3: CASSLVAGEYNEQFF. In nucleotides, the CDR3 is TGTGCCAGCAGTTTAGTAGCGGGGGAATACAATGAGCAGTTCTTC. The gene calls are TRBV27 and TRBJ2-1; 9 bases fit TRBD2. Unmatched junction bases numbered 3, after V lost 2 bases and J lost 4 bases. The length of the CDR3 is 15 residues. Per germline, CDR1 MNHEY and CDR2 SMNVEV (reference sequence).

This rearrangement joins TRBV15 to TRBJ2-1, with 7 bases lining up with TRBD2. Unmatched junction bases numbered 8, after V lost 2 bases and J lost 4 bases. CDR1 and CDR2 from the germline V gene are LNHNV and YYDKDF (reference sequence). This CDR3 is 16 amino acids long. The CDR3 DNA sequence: TGTGCCACCAGCAGATCGCTGGGGACTACTTACAATGAGCAGTTCTTC. It is translated as CATSRSLGTTYNEQFF. The variable domain in full, with the rest retrieved from reference TRBV15 and TRBJ2-1, is DAMVIQNPRYQVTQFGKPVTLSCSQTLNHNVMYWYQQKSSQAPKLLFHYYDKDFNNEADTPDNFQSRRPNTSFCFLDIRSPGLGDTAMYLCATSRSLGTTYNEQFFGPGTRLTVL.